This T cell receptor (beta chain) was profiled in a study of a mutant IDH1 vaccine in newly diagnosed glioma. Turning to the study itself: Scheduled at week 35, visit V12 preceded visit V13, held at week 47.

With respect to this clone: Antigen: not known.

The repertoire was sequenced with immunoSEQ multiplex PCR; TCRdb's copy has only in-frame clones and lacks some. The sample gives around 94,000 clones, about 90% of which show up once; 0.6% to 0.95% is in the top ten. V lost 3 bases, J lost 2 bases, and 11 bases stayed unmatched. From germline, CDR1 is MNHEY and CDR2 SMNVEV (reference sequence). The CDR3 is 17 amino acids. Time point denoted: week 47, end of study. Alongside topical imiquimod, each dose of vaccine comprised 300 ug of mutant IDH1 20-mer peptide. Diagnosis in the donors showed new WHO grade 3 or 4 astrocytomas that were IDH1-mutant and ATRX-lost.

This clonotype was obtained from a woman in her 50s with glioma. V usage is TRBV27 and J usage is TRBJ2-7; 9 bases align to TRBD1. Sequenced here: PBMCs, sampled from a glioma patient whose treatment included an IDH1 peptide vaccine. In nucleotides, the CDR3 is TGTGCCAGCAGTTTTCAACCCTCCCGGGACAGGGCCTACGAGCAGTACTTC. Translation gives CASSFQPSRDRAYEQYF.